The 16 T cell receptor beta chains below come from one sample, sequenced in a study of cytomegalovirus exposure and HLA in healthy donors. The repertoire was sequenced with immunoSEQ multiplex PCR; TCRdb's copy has only in-frame clones and lacks some. The sample has roughly 150,000 clones; about 88% are singletons. Sequenced material: PBMCs. These receptors all stem from a man aged 18 to 35 in good health and CMV-seronegative.

The chain combines TRBV5-4 with TRBJ2-3; TRBD1 aligns across 11 bases. The junction had 5 bases not matched to a gene; V was cut back by 4 bases and J by 4 bases. Germline CDR1 reads SGHNT; CDR2 reads YYREEE (reference sequence). CDR3 length: 15 residues. CDR3 nucleotide sequence: TGTGCCAGCAGCCCCGGGACAGGGGGGGCAGATACGCAGTATTTT. It codes for CASSPGTGGADTQYF.

This clone was detected once. The rearrangement links TRBV28 to TRBJ2-1, with D perhaps matching TRBD1 (6 bases). Germline CDR1 MDHEN, CDR2 SYDVKM. V was shortened by 6 bases and J by 7 bases, with 16 bases between the two germline ends. CDR3 size: 14 residues. CDR3 DNA: TGTGCCAGCAGCCCGCGCAGGGGCGGGAATGAGCAGTTCTTC. Amino acids: CASSPRRGGNEQFF.

The chain is built from TRBV5-6 and TRBJ2-1; TRBD2 is a possible D gene (5 bases). CDR3 size: 15 residues. Germline-derived CDR1 and CDR2 are SGHDT and YYEEEE. V dropped 0 bases and J dropped 3 bases, with 10 bases sitting between them. This CDR3 reads CASSLVGVNYNEQFF. CDR3 nucleotide sequence: TGTGCCAGCAGCTTGGTCGGGGTGAACTACAATGAGCAGTTCTTC.

As for this clone: Given a much more abundant clone one base away, this may be a read error. The chain has TRBV2 and TRBJ2-5; 11 bases match TRBD1. CDR3 length equals 15 residues. V dropped 5 bases and J dropped 1; count of bases not matched to a gene: 3. From germline, CDR1 is SNHLY and CDR2 FYNNEI. This CDR3 reads CASSPGTGGQETQYF. As DNA, the CDR3 is TGTGCCAGCAGTCCCGGGACAGGGGGCCAAGAGACCCAGTACTTC. The full variable domain, its missing parts supplied by reference TRBV2 and TRBJ2-5, is EPEVTQTPSHQVTQMGQEVILRCVPISNHLYFYWYRQILGQKVEFLVSFYNNEISEKSEIFDDQFSVERPDGSNFTLKIRSTKLEDSAMYFCASSPGTGGQETQYFGPGTRLLVL.

The chain links TRBV28 to TRBJ2-1, with 11 bases lining up with TRBD2. Losses at the gene ends were 5 bases for V and 5 bases for J; bases not matched to a gene: 5. Germline CDR1 and CDR2: MDHEN and SYDVKM. This CDR3 contains 15 residues. In DNA form, the CDR3 reads TGTGCCAGCAGTACCGGGACTAGCGGTCACAATGAGCAGTTCTTC. Translated: CASSTGTSGHNEQFF.

This chain joins TRBV7-9 and TRBJ2-2; 9 positions agree with TRBD1. This CDR3 is 15 amino acids long. Germline V gene data show CDR1 as SEHNR and CDR2 as FQNEAQ (reference sequence). V was pared by 4 bases and J by 6 bases, with 6 bases of the junction left unmatched. CDR3 residues: CASSWSRTGAGELFF. The CDR3, as DNA: TGTGCCAGCAGCTGGTCCCGGACAGGGGCCGGGGAGCTGTTTTTT.

The chain employs TRBV7-9 and TRBJ2-5, with D perhaps matching TRBD1 (5 bases). The ends were cut back, 1 base at V and 6 bases at J, with 9 bases in the middle. From germline, CDR1 is SEHNR and CDR2 FQNEAQ (reference sequence). The CDR3 extends over 13 amino acids. The CDR3 bases are TGTGCCAGCAGCTTAGTCAGGGCAAAGACCCAGTACTTC. Translating gives CASSLVRAKTQYF.

The DNA of the CDR3 is TGCGCCAGCAGCCAAGCGGGAGGGCTAGAGACCCAGTACTTC. This gives the protein CASSQAGGLETQYF. The chain couples TRBV4-3 to TRBJ2-5; TRBD2 matches at 8 bases. Germline V gene data show CDR1 as LGHNA and CDR2 as YSLEER. The length of the CDR3 is 14 residues. V dropped 1 base and J dropped 4; count of bases not matched to a gene: 2.

This chain uses TRBV20-1 with TRBJ2-7; a weak D match, TRBD2 (6 bases). The CDR3 extends over 11 amino acids. V was clipped by 6 bases and J by 4 bases, with 10 bases between them. CDR1 and CDR2 from the germline V gene are DFQATT and SNEGSKA (reference sequence). CDR3 in DNA: TGCAGTGCCGGGGGTTTATACGAGCAGTACTTC. Translating it yields CSAGGLYEQYF.

The V gene is TRBV30, the J gene TRBJ2-1; D is uncertain. Germline V lookup: CDR1 GTSNPN, CDR2 SVGIG (reference sequence). The CDR3 has 11 amino acids. V was clipped by 3 bases and J by 4 bases, with 4 bases between them. The DNA for the CDR3 is TGTGCCTGGAGGTCTTACAATGAGCAGTTCTTC. Translating it yields CAWRSYNEQFF.

The rearrangement links TRBV5-1 to TRBJ2-5; 11 bases map to TRBD2. CDR3 length equals 14 residues. Looked up from germline, CDR1 is SGHRS and CDR2 is YFSETQ. The ends lost 6 bases at V and 2 bases at J; junction bases unmatched: 3. In nucleotides, the CDR3 is TGCGCCAGCACCTCTAGCGGGGGGCAAGAGACCCAGTACTTC. This gives the protein CASTSSGGQETQYF.

The chain combines TRBV7-2 with TRBJ2-1; TRBD2 aligns across 8 bases. The germline V gene encodes CDR1 SGHTA and CDR2 FQGNSA. This CDR3 spans 15 amino acids. V lost 9 bases to trimming and J lost 8 bases; unmatched junction nucleotides: 15. This CDR3 is CASNSVRGGPDEQFF. The CDR3 DNA follows: TGTGCCAGTAACTCCGTTCGCGGGGGGCCAGATGAGCAGTTCTTC.

This sequence joins TRBV9 and TRBJ2-7; a weak D match, TRBD1 (5 bases). Trimming pared 0 bases from V and 5 bases from J, leaving 12 bases between. This CDR3 has 14 residues. Germline V gene sequence: CDR1 SGDLS, CDR2 YYNGEE. In DNA, the CDR3 is TGTGCCAGCAGCGTAGGTAACAGGCCCGACGAGCAGTACTTC. Amino acids: CASSVGNRPDEQYF.

The chain combines TRBV27 with TRBJ2-7, with 8 bases fitting TRBD1. CDR1 and CDR2 from the germline V gene are MNHEY and SMNVEV (reference sequence). The CDR3 runs 15 residues. J gave up 4 bases and V 5 bases, and 10 bases lay outside the gene matches. The CDR3 is CASSATGGSGYEQYF. The CDR3, as DNA: TGTGCCAGCAGTGCTACAGGGGGTTCGGGTTACGAGCAGTACTTC.

The V call is TRBV15, the J call TRBJ2-7; TRBD2 matches 13 bases. The CDR3 has 15 amino acids. Germline CDR1 is LNHNV and CDR2 is YYDKDF (reference sequence). V shed 5 bases and J 5 bases; nucleotides not matched to a gene: 6. The CDR3 DNA is TGTGCCACCAGCGCAAGGACTAGCGGGAGCAACGAGCAGTACTTC. Residues: CATSARTSGSNEQYF.

V usage is TRBV5-6 and J usage is TRBJ2-4; D is unresolved. V was clipped by 0 bases and J by 7 bases, with 11 bases between them. Germline lookup yields CDR1 SGHDT and CDR2 YYEEEE. This CDR3 is built from 14 residues. The CDR3 spells CASSLVTSRNIQYF. The CDR3, as DNA: TGTGCCAGCAGCTTGGTTACGTCTCGGAACATTCAGTACTTC. The full variable domain, completed using reference TRBV5-6 and TRBJ2-4, is DAGVTQSPTHLIKTRGQQVTLRCSPKSGHDTVSWYQQALGQGPQFIFQYYEEEERQRGNFPDRFSGHQFPNYSSELNVNALLLGDSALYLCASSLVTSRNIQYFGAGTRLSVL.